Listed below are T cell receptor beta chains from one sample, sequenced in a study of T-cell reconstitution after alpha-beta-depleted transplantation in children. TCRdb re-analysed the PCR reads in MiXCR, keeping a single row per CDR3 protein. This table has about 980,000 distinct CDR3 sequences, about 29% appearing once. The material was PBMCs, mostly from graft donor cells, obtained 360 days after TCRalphabeta/CD19-depleted stem cell transplant. The source is a boy less than two years old who had a stem cell transplant for SCID, so the T cells may come from the graft donor. Both conserved end residues are part of each CDR3. Fields, in order: clone size, V gene, J gene, CDR3 protein. The size field is filled for only some rows; it gives once, few, many or a size class.

NA	TRBV6-5	TRBJ2-7	CGWAYEQYF
NA	TRBV29-1	TRBJ2-7	CSARQGWEQYF
NA	TRBV5-1	TRBJ2-2	CASSSGQRSNTGELFF
NA	TRBV10-3	TRBJ1-1	CASGTTNMNTEAFF
NA	TRBV7-9	TRBJ1-1	CASSPHQDSVVTEAFF
few	TRBV12-3/TRBV12-4	TRBJ1-2	CASSFGTGIREESYGYTF
NA	TRBV18	TRBJ2-7	CASSGGQARQGNSYEQYF
few	TRBV20-1	TRBJ1-5	CSAIGTVDQPQHF
once	TRBV7-8	TRBJ2-7	CASSSPRGFVQWRDEQYF
NA	TRBV7-2	TRBJ2-7	CASSLGSGPYEQYF
NA	TRBV7-2	TRBJ2-7	CASSSGLVGYEQYF
once	TRBV12-3/TRBV12-4	TRBJ1-5	CASSPGQGTNQPQHF
few	TRBV28	TRBJ2-2	CASKGGTNTGELFF